The 25 T cell receptor beta chains given below trace back to one sample, sequenced in a study of blood T cell repertoires in COVID-19. Generated by immunoSEQ multiplex PCR, the TCRdb table keeps only in-frame clones and is missing some. This table holds 490,000 or so clones, approximately 90% found once. Sample: PBMCs or T cells enriched from blood (not recorded which). The receptors were sampled from a woman between 35 and 50 years old who had recovered from COVID-19.

CDR3 protein: CASQGGSYEQYF. The DNA of the CDR3 is TGCGCCAGTCAGGGGGGCTCCTACGAGCAGTACTTC. V gene TRBV5-1 combines with J gene TRBJ2-7; perhaps TRBD1 as D (7 bases). This CDR3 is built from 12 residues. Trimming removed 8 bases from V and 0 bases from J, with 9 bases in between. The V gene's germline CDR1 is SGHRS and CDR2 YFSETQ.

In its sample, this clone was seen a few times. V is TRBV3-1 (or the pseudogene TRBV3-2) and J is TRBJ1-5; TRBD1 is a possible D gene (6 bases). V shed 0 bases and J shed 6 bases, with 12 bases lying between them. Looked up from germline, CDR1 is LGHDT and CDR2 is YNNKEL (reference sequence). The CDR3 extends over 15 amino acids. The CDR3 sequence is CASSQEGAPGQPQHF. DNA of the CDR3: TGTGCCAGCAGCCAAGAGGGGGCGCCGGGTCAGCCCCAGCATTTT.

This clone was detected a few times. The chain couples TRBV25-1 to TRBJ1-6; D call uncertain. Trimming removed 3 bases from V and 9 bases from J, with 6 bases in between. Germline values: CDR1 MGHDK, CDR2 SYGVNS. CDR3 length: 12 residues. CDR3 bases: TGTGCCAGCAGTGAGCCCGGTTCACCCCTCCACTTT. Translated, it gives CASSEPGSPLHF.

The V call is TRBV11-2, the J call TRBJ2-7; weak D call: TRBD2 (5 bases). The CDR3 totals 14 residues. Germline V gene lookup returns CDR1 SGHAT and CDR2 FQNNGV. V was clipped by 2 bases and J by 0 bases, with 8 bases between them. Here the CDR3 DNA reads TGTGCCAGCAGCTTAATCGGGGTCTCCTACGAGCAGTACTTC. Protein sequence: CASSLIGVSYEQYF.

The chain couples TRBV30 to TRBJ1-4; TRBD1 might be the D (6 bases). The CDR3 spans 15 residues. Germline assignment: CDR1 GTSNPN and CDR2 SVGIG (reference sequence). Trimming left V 2 bases short and J 5 bases short, with 15 bases between. CDR3 protein: CAWSRGRGDNEKLFF. DNA for the CDR3: TGTGCCTGGAGTAGGGGGAGGGGGGACAATGAAAAACTGTTTTTT.

The V gene is TRBV5-1, the J gene TRBJ2-5; no clear D. V was pared by 2 bases and J by 2 bases, with 10 bases between. This CDR3 is 14 amino acids long. The germline gives CDR1 SGHRS, CDR2 YFSETQ. The CDR3 DNA sequence: TGCGCCAGCAGCTTCGCCGCAGTTCAAGAGACCCAGTACTTC. Its protein is CASSFAAVQETQYF.

This clone was recorded once. The chain couples TRBV19 to TRBJ1-5; TRBD1 is a possible D gene (6 bases). Trimming stripped 6 bases from V and 2 bases from J, with 17 bases between. The V gene's germline CDR1 is LNHDA and CDR2 SQIVND (reference sequence). This CDR3 comprises 16 residues. CDR3 amino acids: CASRLRGAQGNQPQHF. For the CDR3, the DNA is TGTGCCAGTAGGCTTCGGGGGGCGCAGGGCAATCAGCCCCAGCATTTT.

This chain joins TRBV15 and TRBJ1-1, with 9 bases that match TRBD1. J was trimmed by 0 bases and V by 5 bases; bases with no gene match: 10. The CDR3 spans 17 residues. CDR1 is LNHNV, CDR2 YYDKDF, per germline (reference sequence). As DNA, the CDR3 is TGTGCCACCAGCGGATGGACAGGGGCTAAAATGAACACTGAAGCTTTCTTT. It codes for CATSGWTGAKMNTEAFF.

In this sample, this clone turned up once. One end of the junction fails to match germline, which may point to a read error. The chain employs TRBV7-7 and TRBJ2-5; TRBD1 matches at 7 bases. From germline, CDR1 is SSHAT and CDR2 FNYEAQ (reference sequence). The CDR3 has 15 amino acids. DNA for the CDR3: TGTGCTAGCAGCAGGGACAGAACTACGAGGGAGACCCAGTACTTC. Translation: CASSRDRTTRETQYF.

This chain connects TRBV10-2 to TRBJ2-1; the match to TRBD2 covers 11 bases. Germline CDR1 reads WSHSY; CDR2 reads SAAADI. Trimming at V came to 8 bases and at J to 5 bases, leaving 5 bases not matched to a gene. The CDR3 length is 14 residues. In nucleotides, the CDR3 is TGCGCCAGCTACCTAGCGGGAGGCAACAATGAGCAGTTCTTC. Protein sequence: CASYLAGGNNEQFF.

This clone was detected only once. The chain is built from TRBV4-3 and TRBJ2-7, with 7 bases fitting TRBD1. The CDR3 length is 14 residues. V dropped 3 bases and J dropped 5; count of bases not matched to a gene: 7. Germline CDR1 reads LGHNA; CDR2 reads YSLEER. Here the CDR3 reads CASSQAGQEDEQYF. DNA of the CDR3: TGCGCCAGCAGCCAGGCCGGACAGGAGGACGAGCAGTACTTC.

This chain uses TRBV7-2 with TRBJ2-1, with 15 nucleotides matching TRBD2. CDR3 length equals 18 residues. V lost 5 bases to trimming and J lost 9 bases; unmatched junction nucleotides: 14. Germline values: CDR1 SGHTA, CDR2 FQGNSA. CDR3 loop: CASSVQGLAGGPGGEQFF. DNA for the CDR3: TGTGCCAGCAGCGTACAGGGACTAGCGGGAGGACCTGGCGGTGAGCAGTTCTTC.

V is TRBV27 and J is TRBJ1-1; D gene ambiguous. Between the trimmed V and J ends, which lost 0 bases and 0 bases, there was a span of 8 bases. Germline lookup yields CDR1 MNHEY and CDR2 SMNVEV (reference sequence). The CDR3 loop spans 15 amino acids. CDR3 sequence: CASSLSPLLNTEAFF. The CDR3 nucleotides are TGTGCCAGCAGTTTATCCCCTCTCTTGAACACTGAAGCTTTCTTT.

This sequence joins TRBV27 and TRBJ2-1; 10 bases match TRBD2. This CDR3 contains 18 residues. In germline, CDR1 is MNHEY, CDR2 SMNVEV (reference sequence). V was pared by 3 bases and J by 4 bases, with 12 bases of the junction left unmatched. This CDR3 is CASSLAVAGGPIYNEQFF. The CDR3 coding sequence is TGTGCCAGCAGTTTGGCGGTAGCGGGAGGCCCCATATACAATGAGCAGTTCTTC.

The chain links TRBV18 to TRBJ1-2; no clear D gene. With 6 bases removed from V and 0 bases from J, the gap between germline ends came to 11 bases. CDR1 is KGHSH and CDR2 is LQKENI in the germline V gene. The CDR3 consists of 14 residues. In nucleotides, the CDR3 is TGTGCCAGCTCTCGAGAATTTTCTAACTATGGCTACACCTTC. It translates to CASSREFSNYGYTF.

The table lists this clone with a count of one. The chain has TRBV10-2 and TRBJ2-2; a possible D gene is TRBD1 (6 bases). This CDR3 comprises 16 residues. Germline CDR1 reads WSHSY; CDR2 reads SAAADI. Trimming shortened V by 3 bases and J by 6 bases, and 17 bases separated the two germline ends. In nucleotides, the CDR3 is TGCGCCAGCAGTGAAATTAGGGGGAGTAGCGCCGGGGAGCTGTTTTTT. Residues: CASSEIRGSSAGELFF.

For the CDR3, the DNA is TGTGCCAGCTCCTACAGTCCTAGGGGGCTCACAGATACGCAGTATTTT. Translated: CASSYSPRGLTDTQYF. This chain links TRBV9 with TRBJ2-3, with 7 bases matching TRBD1. Germline V gene sequence: CDR1 SGDLS, CDR2 YYNGEE. Losses at the gene ends were 7 bases for V and 2 bases for J; bases not matched to a gene: 13. The CDR3 runs 16 residues.

The chain employs TRBV11-3 and TRBJ1-2, with D tentatively TRBD1 (5 bases). V was shortened by 7 bases and J by 8 bases, with 11 bases between the two germline ends. This CDR3 region has 11 residues. Germline V gene data show CDR1 as SGHNT and CDR2 as YENEEA. CDR3 sequence: CASTHGGGYTF. CDR3 DNA: TGTGCCAGCACCCATGGGGGGGGCTACACCTTC.

The chain is built from TRBV5-4 and TRBJ2-3; 14 bases are a match to TRBD2. CDR1 is SGHNT, CDR2 YYREEE, per germline (reference sequence). After removal of 3 bases from V and 0 bases from J, the junction contained 6 bases not matched to a gene. The CDR3 loop spans 18 amino acids. Here the CDR3 reads CASSSPGLAGVSTDTQYF. The CDR3 coding sequence is TGTGCCAGCAGCTCGCCGGGACTAGCGGGAGTAAGCACAGATACGCAGTATTTT. The variable domain in full, completed from reference TRBV5-4 and TRBJ2-3, reads ETGVTQSPTHLIKTRGQQVTLRCSSQSGHNTVSWYQQALGQGPQFIFQYYREEENGRGNFPPRFSGLQFPNYSSELNVNALELDDSALYLCASSSPGLAGVSTDTQYFGPGTRLTVL.

This clone was detected only once. The CDR3 DNA reads as TGTGCCAGCATCCAAAACAGCTTCCACGAGCAGTACTTC. It is translated as CASIQNSFHEQYF. The J gene is TRBJ2-7, the V gene TRBV6-5, with D uncertain. CDR1 and CDR2 from the germline V gene are MNHEY and SVGAGI. Trimming took 7 bases from V and 5 from J, leaving 15 bases between them. This CDR3 is 13 amino acids long.

This chain joins TRBV6-2 or TRBV6-3 and TRBJ1-5, with D tentatively TRBD1 (6 bases). The germline gives CDR1 MNHEY, CDR2 SVGEGT. Trimming cost V 5 bases and J 1 base, with 12 bases left between them. The CDR3 spans 15 residues. DNA of the CDR3: TGTGCCAGCAGTGCCGGGGGGCGGAGCAATCAGCCCCAGCATTTT. This translates into CASSAGGRSNQPQHF.

The rearrangement links TRBV7-2 to TRBJ2-1, with no clear D. Germline lookup yields CDR1 SGHTA and CDR2 FQGNSA. The CDR3 contains 14 residues. Trimming removed 1 base at V and 0 bases at J, with 4 bases between. The DNA of the CDR3 is TGTGCCAGCAGCTTAGTTCTCTCCTACAATGAGCAGTTCTTC. Translated, it gives CASSLVLSYNEQFF.

V usage is TRBV20-1 and J usage is TRBJ1-1, with 9 bases identical to TRBD1. After removal of 3 bases from V and 2 bases from J, the junction contained 7 bases not matched to a gene. The CDR3 spans 15 residues. CDR1 is DFQATT, CDR2 SNEGSKA, per germline (reference sequence). The chain's CDR3 is CSASSATGGNTEAFF. For the CDR3, the DNA is TGCAGTGCTAGTTCGGCGACAGGGGGTAACACTGAAGCTTTCTTT.

The chain combines TRBV18 with TRBJ1-1, with 9 bases aligning to TRBD1. The CDR3 has 15 residues. V lost 0 bases, J lost 6 bases, and 5 bases stayed unmatched. CDR1 is KGHSH, CDR2 LQKENI, per germline. CDR3 DNA sequence: TGTGCCAGCTCACCACCGTCGGACAGGGGCTCTGAAGCTTTCTTT. Translating it yields CASSPPSDRGSEAFF.

This chain links TRBV30 with TRBJ2-1; TRBD2 matches at 10 bases. CDR3 length: 17 residues. V was clipped by 0 bases and J by 2 bases; unmatched bases: 7. Germline lookup yields CDR1 GTSNPN and CDR2 SVGIG (reference sequence). CDR3 sequence: CAWSVGWTSGTYNEQFF. The CDR3 nucleotides are TGTGCCTGGAGTGTAGGATGGACTAGCGGAACCTACAATGAGCAGTTCTTC.